These 7 T cell receptor beta chains were sequenced from one sample in a study of cytomegalovirus exposure and HLA in healthy donors listed by TCRdb under 2017. Libraries were constructed by the immunoSEQ multiplex PCR assay. TCRdb mirrors the immuneACCESS table, restricted to in-frame sequences. Some clones are absent from its copies; in checked studies, under half trace to an unresolved V gene, and the reason for the others is unknown. The sample table records 85,000 to 95,000 clones; 95% to 97% of these occur just once. 0.78% of the sample belongs to the ten largest clones. The sample was PBMCs. The receptors come from a man aged 18 to 30 in good health and CMV-seronegative.

This clone came up once. The V and J genes are TRBV29-1 and TRBJ2-1; D is undetermined. Deletions cut 8 bases from V and 4 bases from J, with 6 bases between. Germline CDR1 SQVTM, CDR2 ANQGSEA. The CDR3 runs to 10 residues. This chain's CDR3 is CSTGYNEQFF. CDR3 nucleotide sequence: TGCAGCACCGGGTACAATGAGCAGTTCTTC.

V is TRBV6-1 and J is TRBJ2-1; D is possibly TRBD1 (6 bases). This CDR3 is 14 amino acids long. CDR1 is MNHNS, CDR2 SASEGT, per germline. Trimming shortened V by 6 bases and J by 8 bases, and 17 bases separated the two germline ends. CDR3 bases: TGTGCCAGCAGAAGACAGGTCGGGTTTGATGAGCAGTTCTTC. Protein sequence: CASRRQVGFDEQFF.

J is TRBJ1-5 and V is TRBV10-3, with D hard to call. CDR1 and CDR2 (germline): ENHRY, SYGVKD. The CDR3 sequence is 14 residues long. V lost 0 bases and J lost 5, with 8 bases in between. CDR3 sequence (DNA): TGTGCCATCAGTGAGTCGCAGGTTCATCAGCCCCAGCATTTT. This translates into CAISESQVHQPQHF.

V and J are TRBV14 and TRBJ2-7; D is possibly TRBD2 (6 bases). The germline V and J ends were trimmed by 5 bases and 2 bases, with 13 bases remaining between them. CDR3 size: 14 residues. Germline V gene sequence: CDR1 SGHDN, CDR2 FVKESK. The chain's CDR3 is CASSAYREPYEQYF. In nucleotides, the CDR3 is TGTGCCAGCAGCGCCTACCGGGAGCCCTACGAGCAGTACTTC.

The chain employs TRBV18 and TRBJ1-1, with a possible D match to TRBD1 (5 bases). CDR3 length: 13 residues. Trimming removed 3 bases from V and 8 bases from J, with 13 bases in between. Germline V gene data show CDR1 as KGHSH and CDR2 as LQKENI. In DNA, the CDR3 is TGTGCCAGCTCACCCCAGGGTCAAGGGGAAGCTTTCTTT. Translated, it gives CASSPQGQGEAFF.

This clone was recorded only once. V gene TRBV6-1 combines with J gene TRBJ2-7; unclear D gene. Trimming removed 6 bases at V and 4 bases at J, with 7 bases between. The CDR3 spans 11 residues. Germline CDR1 reads MNHNS; CDR2 reads SASEGT. DNA of the CDR3: TGTGCCAGCAGGAAACAATACGAGCAGTACTTC. It encodes CASRKQYEQYF.

This clone was found once. This chain connects TRBV5-5 to TRBJ2-3; maybe TRBD1 (6 bases). Between the trimmed V and J ends, which lost 4 bases and 1 base, there was a span of 7 bases. Germline CDR1 is SGHKS and CDR2 is YYEKEE (reference sequence). The length of the CDR3 is 13 residues. The CDR3 loop reads CASSRTGTDTQYF. For the CDR3, the DNA is TGTGCCAGCAGCCGGACAGGCACAGATACGCAGTATTTT.